The rows below give T cell receptor beta chains drawn from one sample of a study of T cells in Graves' hyperthyroidism and ophthalmopathy. TCRdb used MiXCR to reprocess the multiplex PCR reads, holding one entry per CDR3 protein. The sample lists approximately 410,000 distinct CDR3 sequences; roughly 14% were seen once. Sequenced material: blood. Receptor source: a man aged 18-30 years with Graves' ophthalmopathy. CDR3s include the opening cysteine and the closing phenylalanine or tryptophan. Each record gives: D gene, J gene, V gene, clone size, CDR3 DNA, CDR3 protein. The D gene is left open where the match is weak. Not all rows give a size; the values are once, few, many and, for expanded clones, a class.

D gene: TRBD1
J gene: TRBJ2-3
V gene: TRBV29-1
clone size: many
CDR3 DNA: TGCAGCGTTGTCGGAGAAAGGGGGCCCAGTGGAGATACGCAGTATTTT
CDR3 protein: CSVVGERGPSGDTQYF

D gene: NA
J gene: TRBJ2-3
V gene: TRBV30
clone size: many
CDR3 DNA: TGTGCCTGGAGTTCTGGGAAGGGAAGGGATACGCAGTATTTT
CDR3 protein: CAWSSGKGRDTQYF

D gene: NA
J gene: TRBJ2-2
V gene: TRBV20-1
clone size: NA
CDR3 DNA: TGCAGTGCTAGAGTGAAGATTTCCGGGGAGCTGTTTTTT
CDR3 protein: CSARVKISGELFF

D gene: NA
J gene: TRBJ2-3
V gene: TRBV11-2
clone size: many
CDR3 DNA: TGTGCCAGCAGCTCATGGGGGACTTACACAGATACGCAGTATTTT
CDR3 protein: CASSSWGTYTDTQYF

D gene: NA
J gene: TRBJ1-5
V gene: TRBV11-2
clone size: many
CDR3 DNA: TGTGCCAGCAGCTTTGGCCCGCGGAGCGGGGGGCGGCCCCAGCATTTT
CDR3 protein: CASSFGPRSGGRPQHF

D gene: NA
J gene: TRBJ1-1
V gene: TRBV5-4
clone size: NA
CDR3 DNA: TGTGCCAGCAGCTCCTGGGGGGGACCGAACACTGAAGCTTTCTTT
CDR3 protein: CASSSWGGPNTEAFF

D gene: TRBD2
J gene: TRBJ2-7
V gene: TRBV4-2
clone size: few
CDR3 DNA: TGTGCCAGCAGCCAAGAAAGAGGGAGGGGCGAGCAGTACTTC
CDR3 protein: CASSQERGRGEQYF

D gene: NA
J gene: TRBJ2-1
V gene: TRBV5-1
clone size: many
CDR3 DNA: TGCGCCAGCGTTCCGGGGTTTTCCTCCTACAATGAGCAGTTCTTC
CDR3 protein: CASVPGFSSYNEQFF

D gene: TRBD2
J gene: TRBJ2-1
V gene: TRBV6-2/TRBV6-3
clone size: few
CDR3 DNA: TGTGCCAGCAGTTCGGGAGGGGGGATACAGTTCTTC
CDR3 protein: CASSSGGGIQFF

D gene: TRBD2
J gene: TRBJ2-1
V gene: TRBV7-2
clone size: many
CDR3 DNA: TGTGCCAGCAGCCAGGAGAGCGGGGGGGCCAGATACAATGAGCAGTTCTTC
CDR3 protein: CASSQESGGARYNEQFF

D gene: TRBD1
J gene: TRBJ1-4
V gene: TRBV29-1
clone size: few
CDR3 DNA: TGCAGCGTTGAAATGCTGACCGGGACAGGGGGTGAAAAACTGTTTTTT
CDR3 protein: CSVEMLTGTGGEKLFF